This T cell receptor (beta chain) was identified during a study of response to subunit inactivated influenza vaccine. Overall study findings and caveats: There was a suggestion from the authors that each seasonal influenza vaccination recruits few new T cells.

CDR3 length equals 16 residues. The germline V gene encodes CDR1 MNHEY and CDR2 SMNVEV (reference sequence). V lost 5 bases and J lost 0, with 17 bases in between. Note on this clonotype: Its antigen is undetermined.

TCRdb recomputed calls from the RT-PCR reads with MiXCR, one row per CDR3 protein. The table lists about 830,000 distinct CDR3 sequences, about 18% of them singletons. This receptor was obtained from a man aged 50-59 years who received an inactivated influenza vaccine. Here the sequenced sample was PBMCs from blood, taken 4 to 6 days after vaccination. The chain employs TRBV27 and TRBJ2-7; the D gene is possibly TRBD1 (6 bases). In nucleotides, the CDR3 is TGTGCCAGCAGTCCGAGCTCGGGACAAGCCTCCTACGAGCAGTACTTC. Its protein is CASSPSSGQASYEQYF.